This TCR beta chain was profiled in a study of T cells after yellow fever vaccination. Study conclusions and caveats: The study re-detected most primary-vaccination clones after the booster (about 95% CD4, 88% CD8). Abundant bulk-derived clonotypes could contaminate FACS-sorted repertoires.

At least ten counts were recorded for this clonotype. Its antigen remains unidentified. Germline CDR1 SGHAT, CDR2 FQNNGV. The CDR3 consists of 14 residues. V was trimmed by 4 bases and J by 0 bases, leaving 7 bases between them. UMIs and a universal primer site were added when TCR cDNA was made by 5'RACE template switching. TCRdb called the 5' RACE reads again in MiXCR, with one record for every CDR3 protein. Here the sample spans 500,000 to 700,000 distinct CDR3 sequences, under 25% being singletons. This receptor was taken from a man aged 30-40 years who received the YFV17D yellow fever vaccine. The rearrangement links TRBV11-2 to TRBJ2-4; D gene unclear. The sequenced sample was PBMCs, obtained 15 days after the yellow fever booster vaccination. CDR3 coding DNA: TGTGCCAGCAGCTCTAGGTTAGCCAAAAACATTCAGTACTTC. Its translation is CASSSRLAKNIQYF.